This entry features one TCR beta chain sequence. Germline V gives CDR1 MGHRA, CDR2 YSYEKL. The length of the CDR3 is 16 residues. V was pared by 0 bases and J by 4 bases, with 3 bases of the junction left unmatched. Sequencing was performed with immunoSEQ multiplex PCR; in TCRdb, only in-frame clones are kept and a portion is missing. The table includes about 80,000 clones, about 91% detected once. The sample is drawn from a study of technical replicates of blood from a few donors. Sequencing input: T cells isolated from PBMCs. This clonotype originated in a human donor in good health. This sequence joins TRBV4-1 and TRBJ2-1; 10 bases match TRBD2. Here the CDR3 DNA reads TGCGCCAGCAGCCAAGAAGGGACTAGCGCTTACAATGAGCAGTTCTTC. This codes for CASSQEGTSAYNEQFF.